This T cell receptor (beta chain) was profiled in a study of cytomegalovirus exposure and HLA in healthy donors. Clones were sequenced by immunoSEQ multiplex PCR, and TCRdb holds only the in-frame ones, with some missing. This sample has around 34,000 clones, with 90% to 95% found just once. The length of the CDR3 is 14 residues. Germline CDR1 is SGHVS and CDR2 is FQNEAQ. V shed 2 bases and J shed 7 bases, with 12 bases lying between them. General study results and limits: That first-cohort TCR clusters tended to co-occur in the approximately 120 validation repertoires was found in a later analysis. It was reported that the classifier diagnosed cytomegalovirus status with high specificity and sensitivity in both the original and validation cohorts.

On this clone: Its antigen is undetermined.

The sequenced sample consisted of PBMCs. The chain links TRBV7-8 to TRBJ2-1; maybe TRBD2 (6 bases). The receptor's source is a man between 18 and 29 years old in good health and CMV-seronegative. CDR3 sequence reads: CASSLIPAGNEQFF. CDR3 bases: TGTGCCAGCAGCTTAATCCCGGCGGGGAATGAGCAGTTCTTC.